This is a list of T cell receptor beta chains from one sample in a study of CD8 T cells in Susac syndrome. One entry per CDR3 protein results from TCRdb running MiXCR on the immunoSEQ multiplex PCR reads. Here the sample spans approximately 170,000 distinct CDR3 sequences, roughly 93% being singletons. Sequencing was carried out using CD4+ T cells from PBMCs. The source is a human donor in good health. Each CDR3 is given with its conserved first and last residue. The order of the fields is V gene, J gene, CDR3 protein.

V gene: TRBV3-1
J gene: TRBJ2-1
CDR3 protein: CASSLRGESNEQFF

V gene: TRBV7-9
J gene: TRBJ2-1
CDR3 protein: CASSDTQQFF

V gene: TRBV6-1
J gene: TRBJ1-1
CDR3 protein: CASMSGRTNTEAFF

V gene: TRBV2
J gene: TRBJ1-4
CDR3 protein: CASEEDRGEKLFF

V gene: TRBV5-1
J gene: TRBJ2-7
CDR3 protein: CASSFWTATYEQYF

V gene: TRBV2
J gene: TRBJ2-7
CDR3 protein: CASSGGLAGFYEQYF

V gene: TRBV3-1
J gene: TRBJ1-5
CDR3 protein: CASSQEGFGQPQHF

V gene: TRBV5-1
J gene: TRBJ2-7
CDR3 protein: CASSLGDEQYF

V gene: TRBV29-1
J gene: TRBJ2-3
CDR3 protein: CSVLGGSDTQYF

V gene: TRBV18
J gene: TRBJ1-2
CDR3 protein: CASSPNPGQGVGYTF

V gene: TRBV6-6
J gene: TRBJ1-1
CDR3 protein: CASKGTGALNTEAFF

V gene: TRBV3-1
J gene: TRBJ2-2
CDR3 protein: CASSPAGGGTGELFF

V gene: TRBV11-2
J gene: TRBJ2-5
CDR3 protein: CASSLGSGGGPQETQYF

V gene: TRBV4-1
J gene: TRBJ1-2
CDR3 protein: CASSQDPVGTNYGYTF

V gene: TRBV5-6
J gene: TRBJ2-5
CDR3 protein: CASSPRMETQYF

V gene: TRBV20-1
J gene: TRBJ2-7
CDR3 protein: CSARAQGNSIYEQYF

V gene: TRBV3-1
J gene: TRBJ1-6
CDR3 protein: CASSQQVGNSPLHF

V gene: TRBV6-6
J gene: TRBJ1-1
CDR3 protein: CASSYWGRDAEAFF

V gene: TRBV12-5
J gene: TRBJ1-2
CDR3 protein: CASGFRTGVGYTF

V gene: TRBV11-2
J gene: TRBJ1-3
CDR3 protein: CASSLEAGPRSTIYF

V gene: TRBV9
J gene: TRBJ1-6
CDR3 protein: CASSATGDGGSPLHF

V gene: TRBV7-6
J gene: TRBJ1-1
CDR3 protein: CASSLAGTSEAFF

V gene: TRBV23-1
J gene: TRBJ2-7
CDR3 protein: CASSQPPDSFYEQYF

V gene: TRBV5-1
J gene: TRBJ2-5
CDR3 protein: CASSSRGHETQYF

V gene: TRBV2
J gene: TRBJ2-6
CDR3 protein: CASSSDRAGANVLTF

V gene: TRBV6-5
J gene: TRBJ1-3
CDR3 protein: CASSYSGQGAGNTIYF

V gene: TRBV3-1
J gene: TRBJ1-2
CDR3 protein: CASSQEALGYTF

V gene: TRBV20-1
J gene: TRBJ1-4
CDR3 protein: CSASSQGLTNEKLFF

V gene: TRBV25-1
J gene: TRBJ2-7
CDR3 protein: CASSESAAGGGEQYF

V gene: TRBV23-1
J gene: TRBJ2-5
CDR3 protein: CASSPCKGPPETQYF

V gene: TRBV29-1
J gene: TRBJ1-2
CDR3 protein: CSVRVGANYGYTF

V gene: TRBV23-1
J gene: TRBJ2-2
CDR3 protein: CASTQWGGDGTGELFF

V gene: TRBV3-1
J gene: TRBJ2-2
CDR3 protein: CASSQGTGGWGELFF

V gene: TRBV5-1
J gene: TRBJ2-5
CDR3 protein: CASSLHSQETQYF

V gene: TRBV11-3
J gene: TRBJ2-7
CDR3 protein: CASSQPIWEEQYF

V gene: TRBV24-1
J gene: TRBJ2-3
CDR3 protein: CATSDLRTTGPDTQYF

V gene: TRBV4-2
J gene: TRBJ2-3
CDR3 protein: CASSQPLAGGSDTQYF

V gene: TRBV15
J gene: TRBJ2-6
CDR3 protein: CATSRTMPGFSSGANVLTF

V gene: TRBV5-1
J gene: TRBJ2-1
CDR3 protein: CASSPWTSRSSYNEQFF

V gene: TRBV6-5
J gene: TRBJ1-2
CDR3 protein: CASSYSGPTIDGYTF

V gene: TRBV30
J gene: TRBJ1-1
CDR3 protein: CAWRQRWTEAFF

V gene: TRBV12-3/TRBV12-4
J gene: TRBJ1-6
CDR3 protein: CASSWTGPNSPLHF

V gene: TRBV20-1
J gene: TRBJ2-1
CDR3 protein: CSARGPAGEQFF

V gene: TRBV6-6
J gene: TRBJ2-6
CDR3 protein: CASSGSRAGANVLTF

V gene: TRBV12-3/TRBV12-4
J gene: TRBJ2-3
CDR3 protein: CASSLNLESDTQYF

V gene: TRBV7-9
J gene: TRBJ2-7
CDR3 protein: CASSLSGSSYEQYF

V gene: TRBV7-9
J gene: TRBJ2-7
CDR3 protein: CASSLGGAEQYF

V gene: TRBV5-1
J gene: TRBJ2-3
CDR3 protein: CASSLGLGKTDTQYF

V gene: TRBV4-1
J gene: TRBJ1-1
CDR3 protein: CASSTTPPRGTEAFF

V gene: TRBV29-1
J gene: TRBJ2-7
CDR3 protein: CSVESQVTGEQYF

V gene: TRBV3-1
J gene: TRBJ1-1
CDR3 protein: CASSSTDTEAFF

V gene: TRBV5-1
J gene: TRBJ1-1
CDR3 protein: CASSTMGETEAFF